The clone carrying this T cell receptor (beta chain) was found a few times. Its specificity is not known. The CDR3 runs to 13 residues. Looked up from germline, CDR1 is DFQATT and CDR2 is SNEGSKA (reference sequence). Trimming took 1 base from V and 2 from J, leaving 3 bases between them. The sample belongs to a study of T-cell reconstitution after alpha-beta-depleted transplantation in children. Overall study findings and caveats: By about two months after transplant, alpha-beta T cells reportedly arose from several hundred graft clones that had expanded. Recipient T cells and thymic progenitors that survived were the source of the high TCRbeta diversity seen at day 60 in some patients. A year post-transplant, T-cell counts and diversity derived mostly from newly produced T cells.

Construction of the TCRbeta library involved unique molecular identifiers. TCRdb called the PCR reads again in MiXCR, with one record for every CDR3 protein. This table holds about 470,000 distinct CDR3 sequences, over 40% found once. The chain uses TRBV20-1 and TRBJ2-6; no clear D. The sequencing used PBMCs, collected before TCRalphabeta/CD19-depleted stem cell transplant. The clonotype was recovered from a girl aged 2 to 10 with aplastic anemia, due to receive a stem cell transplant. The CDR3 loop is CSARVAGANVLTF. As DNA, the CDR3 is TGCAGTGCTAGAGTGGCTGGGGCCAACGTCCTGACTTTC.